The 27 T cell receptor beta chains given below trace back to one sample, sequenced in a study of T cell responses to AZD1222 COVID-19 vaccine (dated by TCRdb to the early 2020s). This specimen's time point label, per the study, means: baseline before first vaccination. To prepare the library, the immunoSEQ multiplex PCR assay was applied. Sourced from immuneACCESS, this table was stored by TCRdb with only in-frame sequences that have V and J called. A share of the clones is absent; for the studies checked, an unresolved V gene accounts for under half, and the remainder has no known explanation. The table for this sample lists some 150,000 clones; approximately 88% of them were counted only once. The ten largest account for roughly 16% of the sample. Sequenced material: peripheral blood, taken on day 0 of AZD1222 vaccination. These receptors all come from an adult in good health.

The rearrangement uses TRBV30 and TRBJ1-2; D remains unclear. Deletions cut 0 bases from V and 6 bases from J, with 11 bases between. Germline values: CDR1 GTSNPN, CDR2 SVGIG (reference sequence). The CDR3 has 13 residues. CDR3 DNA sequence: TGTGCCTGGAGTGTGGCAGATTGGGATGGCTACACCTTC. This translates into CAWSVADWDGYTF.

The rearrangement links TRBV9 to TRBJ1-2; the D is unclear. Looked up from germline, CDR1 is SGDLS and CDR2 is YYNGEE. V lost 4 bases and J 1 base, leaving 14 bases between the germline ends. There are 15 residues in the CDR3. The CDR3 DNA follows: TGTGCCAGCAGCCTCCGAGGCCAGCTTAACTATGGCTACACCTTC. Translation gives CASSLRGQLNYGYTF.

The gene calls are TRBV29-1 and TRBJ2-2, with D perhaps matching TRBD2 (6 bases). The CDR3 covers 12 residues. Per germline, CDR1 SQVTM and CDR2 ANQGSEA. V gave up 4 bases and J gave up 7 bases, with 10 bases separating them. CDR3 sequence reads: CSVGRDGGELFF. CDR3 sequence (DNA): TGCAGCGTTGGGAGGGACGGCGGGGAGCTGTTTTTT.

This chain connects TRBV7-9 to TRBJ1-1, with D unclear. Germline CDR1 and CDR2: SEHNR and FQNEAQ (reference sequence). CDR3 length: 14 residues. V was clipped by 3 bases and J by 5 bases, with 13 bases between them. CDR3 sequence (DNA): TGTGCCAGCAGCTTGGACGGACGTGTTACTGAAGCTTTCTTT. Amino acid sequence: CASSLDGRVTEAFF.

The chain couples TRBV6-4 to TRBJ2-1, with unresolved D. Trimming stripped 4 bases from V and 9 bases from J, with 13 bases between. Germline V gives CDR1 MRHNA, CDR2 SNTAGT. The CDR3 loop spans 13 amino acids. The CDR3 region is CASSVGSPGEQFF. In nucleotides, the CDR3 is TGTGCCAGCAGTGTCGGTTCTCCGGGTGAGCAGTTCTTC.

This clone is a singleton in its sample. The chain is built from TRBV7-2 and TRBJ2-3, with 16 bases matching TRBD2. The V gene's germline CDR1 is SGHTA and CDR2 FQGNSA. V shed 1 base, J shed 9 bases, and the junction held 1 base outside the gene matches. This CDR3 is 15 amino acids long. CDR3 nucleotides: TGTGCCAGCAGCTTAGAGGGACTAGCGGGGGGGACGCAGTATTTT. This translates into CASSLEGLAGGTQYF.

CDR3 DNA: TGTGCCAGCAGCTCCATGGGGAGCATCTCTGGAAACACCATATATTTT. Protein: CASSSMGSISGNTIYF. The rearrangement uses TRBV7-2 and TRBJ1-3; D not resolved. Germline assignment: CDR1 SGHTA and CDR2 FQGNSA. Trimming took 4 bases from V and 0 from J, leaving 13 bases between them. CDR3 size: 16 residues.

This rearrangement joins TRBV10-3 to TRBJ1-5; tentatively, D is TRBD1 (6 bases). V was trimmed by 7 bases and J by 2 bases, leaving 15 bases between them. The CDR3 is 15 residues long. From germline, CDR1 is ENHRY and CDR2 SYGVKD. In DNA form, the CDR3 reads TGTGCCATCATTTCACAGGGCCCCGGCAATCAGCCCCAGCATTTT. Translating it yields CAIISQGPGNQPQHF.

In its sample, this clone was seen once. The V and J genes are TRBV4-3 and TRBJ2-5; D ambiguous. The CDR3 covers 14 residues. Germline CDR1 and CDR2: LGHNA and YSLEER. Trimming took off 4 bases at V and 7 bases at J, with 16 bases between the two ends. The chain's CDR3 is CASSRTGVGGTQYF. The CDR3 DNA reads TGCGCCAGCAGCCGTACCGGCGTTGGCGGGACCCAGTACTTC.

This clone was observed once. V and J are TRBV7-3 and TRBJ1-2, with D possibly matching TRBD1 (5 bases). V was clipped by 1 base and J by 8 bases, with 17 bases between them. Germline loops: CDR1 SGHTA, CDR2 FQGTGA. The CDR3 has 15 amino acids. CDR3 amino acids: CASSLSQQGAGGYTF. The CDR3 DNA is TGTGCCAGCAGCTTAAGTCAGCAGGGTGCGGGCGGCTACACCTTC.

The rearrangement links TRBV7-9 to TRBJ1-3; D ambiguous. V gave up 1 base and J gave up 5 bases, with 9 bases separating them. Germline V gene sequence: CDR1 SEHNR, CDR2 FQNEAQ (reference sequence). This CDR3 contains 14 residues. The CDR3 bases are TGTGCCAGCAGCTTAGGAGTGGCCAGAAACACCATATATTTT. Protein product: CASSLGVARNTIYF.

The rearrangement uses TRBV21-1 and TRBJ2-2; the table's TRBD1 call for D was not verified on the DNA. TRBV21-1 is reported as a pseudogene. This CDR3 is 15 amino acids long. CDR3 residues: CASGQGKLNTGELFF. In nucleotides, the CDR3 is TGTGCCAGCGGTCAGGGGAAATTAAACACCGGGGAGCTGTTTTTT.

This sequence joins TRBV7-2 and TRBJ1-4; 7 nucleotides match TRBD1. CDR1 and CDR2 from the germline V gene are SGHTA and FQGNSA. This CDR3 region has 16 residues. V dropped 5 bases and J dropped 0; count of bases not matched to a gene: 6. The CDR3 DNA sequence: TGTGCCAGCAGCCTACAGGGGTCGGCAACTAATGAAAAACTGTTTTTT. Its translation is CASSLQGSATNEKLFF. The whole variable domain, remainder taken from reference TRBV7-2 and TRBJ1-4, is GAGVSQSPSNKVTEKGKDVELRCDPISGHTALYWYRQSLGQGLEFLIYFQGNSAPDKSGLPSDRFSAERTGGSVSTLTIQRTQQEDSAVYLCASSLQGSATNEKLFFGSGTQLSVL.

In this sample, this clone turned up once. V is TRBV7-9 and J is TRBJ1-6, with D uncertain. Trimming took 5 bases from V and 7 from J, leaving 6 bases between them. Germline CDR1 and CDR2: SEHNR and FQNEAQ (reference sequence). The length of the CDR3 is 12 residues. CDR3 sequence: CASSVTNSPLHF. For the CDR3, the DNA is TGTGCCAGCAGCGTTACGAATTCACCCCTCCACTTT.

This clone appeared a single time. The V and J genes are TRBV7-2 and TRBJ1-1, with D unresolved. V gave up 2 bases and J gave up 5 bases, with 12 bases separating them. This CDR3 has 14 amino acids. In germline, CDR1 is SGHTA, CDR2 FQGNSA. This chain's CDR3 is CASSLQHRRTEAFF. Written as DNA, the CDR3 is TGTGCCAGCAGCTTACAGCATAGAAGGACTGAAGCTTTCTTT.

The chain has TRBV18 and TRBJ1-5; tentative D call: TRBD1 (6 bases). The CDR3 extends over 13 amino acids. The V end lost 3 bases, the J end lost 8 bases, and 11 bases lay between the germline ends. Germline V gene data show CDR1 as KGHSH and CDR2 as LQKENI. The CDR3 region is CASSPQGWEPQHF. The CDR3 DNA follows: TGTGCCAGCTCACCCCAGGGGTGGGAGCCCCAGCATTTT.

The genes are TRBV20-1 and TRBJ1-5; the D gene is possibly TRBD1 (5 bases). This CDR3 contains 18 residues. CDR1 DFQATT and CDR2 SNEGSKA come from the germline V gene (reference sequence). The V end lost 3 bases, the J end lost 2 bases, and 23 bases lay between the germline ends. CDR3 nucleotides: TGCAGTGCTAGTAGGGGTCGAGGGTCCCTCGGAGGCAATCAGCCCCAGCATTTT. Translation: CSASRGRGSLGGNQPQHF.

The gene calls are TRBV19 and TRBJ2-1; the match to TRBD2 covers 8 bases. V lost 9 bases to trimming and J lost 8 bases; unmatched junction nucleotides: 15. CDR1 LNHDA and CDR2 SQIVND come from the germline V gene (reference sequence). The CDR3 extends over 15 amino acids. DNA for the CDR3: TGTGCCAGCATGAGCGGGGGACGTAGCCGGGATGAGCAGTTCTTC. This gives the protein CASMSGGRSRDEQFF.

CDR3 amino acids: CASSLTNGAEAFF. DNA of the CDR3: TGTGCCAGCAGCTTAACTAACGGGGCTGAAGCTTTCTTT. The V and J genes are TRBV7-3 and TRBJ1-1; D unclear. Germline V gene lookup returns CDR1 SGHTA and CDR2 FQGTGA. With 0 bases removed from V and 6 bases from J, the gap between germline ends came to 8 bases. There are 13 residues in the CDR3.

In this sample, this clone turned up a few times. The CDR3 here is CASTGYTDTQYF. Written as DNA, the CDR3 is TGTGCCAGCACAGGGTACACAGATACGCAGTATTTT. The V call is TRBV2, the J call TRBJ2-3; maybe TRBD1 (5 bases). This CDR3 has 12 amino acids. Germline V CDR1 and CDR2: SNHLY, FYNNEI. V lost 7 bases to trimming and J lost 2 bases, with 7 bases between them.

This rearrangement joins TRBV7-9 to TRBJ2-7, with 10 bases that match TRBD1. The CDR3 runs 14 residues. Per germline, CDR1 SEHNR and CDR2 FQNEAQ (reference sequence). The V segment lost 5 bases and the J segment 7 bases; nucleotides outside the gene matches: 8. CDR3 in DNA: TGTGCCAGCAGCACCCGACAGGGGGCACGGGAGCAGTACTTC. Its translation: CASSTRQGAREQYF.

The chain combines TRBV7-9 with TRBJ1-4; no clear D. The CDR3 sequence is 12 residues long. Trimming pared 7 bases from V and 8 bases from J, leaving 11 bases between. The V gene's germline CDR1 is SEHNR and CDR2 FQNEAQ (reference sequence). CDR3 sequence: CASTVPSEKLFF. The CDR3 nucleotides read TGTGCCAGCACCGTACCTTCGGAAAAACTGTTTTTT.

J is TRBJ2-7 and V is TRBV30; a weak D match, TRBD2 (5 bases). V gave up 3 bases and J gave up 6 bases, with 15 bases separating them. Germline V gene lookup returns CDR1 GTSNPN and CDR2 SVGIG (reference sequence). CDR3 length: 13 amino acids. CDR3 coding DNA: TGTGCCTGGAGCCCTCGGTCCGAGGGCGAGCAGTACTTC. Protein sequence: CAWSPRSEGEQYF.

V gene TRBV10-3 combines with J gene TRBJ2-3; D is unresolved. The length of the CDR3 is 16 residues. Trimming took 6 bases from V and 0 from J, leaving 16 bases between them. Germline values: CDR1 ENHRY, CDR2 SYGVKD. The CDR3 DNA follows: TGTGCCATCAGCGCGGCGAGGTCCTCTAGCACAGATACGCAGTATTTT. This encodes CAISAARSSSTDTQYF.

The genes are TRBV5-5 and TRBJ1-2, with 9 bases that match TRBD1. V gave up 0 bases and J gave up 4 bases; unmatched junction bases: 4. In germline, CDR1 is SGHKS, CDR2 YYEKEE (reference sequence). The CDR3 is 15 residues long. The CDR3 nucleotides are TGTGCCAGCAGCTTGGGACAGGGGGGGGCCTATGGCTACACCTTC. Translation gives CASSLGQGGAYGYTF.

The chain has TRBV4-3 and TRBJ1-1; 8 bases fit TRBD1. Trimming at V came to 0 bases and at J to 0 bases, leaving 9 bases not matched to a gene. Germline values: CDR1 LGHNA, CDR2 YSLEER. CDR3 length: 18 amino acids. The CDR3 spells CASSQDLQGAGLNTEAFF. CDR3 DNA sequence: TGCGCCAGCAGCCAAGATCTGCAGGGGGCCGGGTTGAACACTGAAGCTTTCTTT.

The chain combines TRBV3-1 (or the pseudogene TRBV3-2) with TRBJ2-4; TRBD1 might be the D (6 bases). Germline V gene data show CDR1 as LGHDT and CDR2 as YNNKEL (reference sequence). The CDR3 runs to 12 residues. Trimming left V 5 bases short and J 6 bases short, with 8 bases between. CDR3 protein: CASSLQGNIQYF. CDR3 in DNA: TGTGCCAGCAGCTTACAGGGAAACATTCAGTACTTC.